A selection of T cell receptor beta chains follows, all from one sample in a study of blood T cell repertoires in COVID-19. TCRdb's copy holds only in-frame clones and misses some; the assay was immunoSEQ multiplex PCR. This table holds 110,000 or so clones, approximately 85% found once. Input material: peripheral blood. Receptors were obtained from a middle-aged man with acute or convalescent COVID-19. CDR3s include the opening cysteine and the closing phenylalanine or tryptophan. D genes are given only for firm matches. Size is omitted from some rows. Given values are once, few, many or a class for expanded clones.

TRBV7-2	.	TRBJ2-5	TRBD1	CASSSKGQSGQETQYF	TGTGCCAGCAGCTCAAAGGGACAGTCGGGCCAAGAGACCCAGTACTTC
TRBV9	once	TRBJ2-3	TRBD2	CASSILAGDTDTQYF	TGTGCCAGCAGCATACTAGCGGGGGACACAGATACGCAGTATTTT
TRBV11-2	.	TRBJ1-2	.	CASSDVKQVNYGYTF	TGTGCCAGCAGCGACGTCAAACAGGTCAACTATGGCTACACCTTC
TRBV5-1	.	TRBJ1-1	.	CASSNPRGRGGENTEAFF	TGCGCCAGCAGCAACCCGCGGGGGAGGGGAGGGGAGAACACTGAAGCTTTCTTT
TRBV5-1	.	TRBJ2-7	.	CASSSGILYEQYF	TGCGCCAGCAGCTCCGGGATCCTCTACGAGCAGTACTTC
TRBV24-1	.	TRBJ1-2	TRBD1	CATSDHRGTYGYTF	TGTGCCACCAGTGATCACAGGGGTACCTATGGCTACACCTTC
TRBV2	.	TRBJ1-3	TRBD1	CASSAGQGGSGNTIYF	TGTGCCAGCAGTGCGGGACAGGGTGGCTCTGGAAACACCATATATTTT
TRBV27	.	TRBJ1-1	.	CASRGSMNTEAFF	TGTGCCAGCCGCGGCAGCATGAACACTGAAGCTTTCTTT
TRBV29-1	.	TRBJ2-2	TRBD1	CSVGTGVGELFF	TGCAGCGTTGGGACAGGGGTCGGGGAGCTGTTTTTT
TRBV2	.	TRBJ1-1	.	CASSEGRPPDTEAFF	TGTGCCAGCAGTGAAGGGCGGCCTCCTGACACTGAAGCTTTCTTT
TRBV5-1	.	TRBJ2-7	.	CASSLLGYEQYF	TGCGCCAGCAGCTTGCTCGGTTACGAGCAGTACTTC
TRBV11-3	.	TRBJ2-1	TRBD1	CASSIRTGFEQFF	TGTGCCAGCAGCATACGGACAGGGTTTGAGCAGTTCTTC
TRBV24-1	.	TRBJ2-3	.	CATSVAGPDTQYF	TGTGCCACCAGTGTGGCAGGTCCGGATACGCAGTATTTT
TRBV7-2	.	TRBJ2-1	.	CASSLLSEVAEQFF	TGTGCCAGCAGCTTACTTAGCGAGGTAGCTGAGCAGTTCTTC
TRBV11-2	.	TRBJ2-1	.	CASSKQGWAYNEQFF	TGTGCCAGCAGCAAACAGGGTTGGGCCTACAATGAGCAGTTCTTC
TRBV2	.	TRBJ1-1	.	CASSRTSTEAFF	TGTGCCAGCAGTCGGACTAGCACTGAAGCTTTCTTT